These 20 T cell receptor beta chains came from one sample sequenced in a study of neoadjuvant anti-PD-1 for oral cavity cancer. Method: immunoSEQ multiplex PCR; TCRdb's copy keeps in-frame clones and lacks some. The sample contains tens of thousands of clones, under 45% of which appear only once. Time point indicated: after neoadjuvant nivolumab, at surgical resection. This sample comprised tumor tissue, obtained after nivolumab (anti-PD-1) treatment. Every receptor here comes from a person aged 35-79 years with oral cavity squamous cell carcinoma.

The V gene is TRBV6-1, the J gene TRBJ1-5; D possibly corresponds to TRBD1 (6 bases). The CDR3 totals 14 residues. Per the germline V gene, CDR1 is MNHNS and CDR2 is SASEGT. The V end lost 4 bases, the J end lost 3 bases, and 10 bases lay between the germline ends. The CDR3 region has the DNA TGTGCCAGCAGTGCTGGGGGCCCCAATCAGCCCCAGCATTTT. Its protein is CASSAGGPNQPQHF.

Ten or more counts support this clone. V is TRBV18 and J is TRBJ2-7, with 14 bases identical to TRBD2. This CDR3 has 16 residues. J lost 3 bases, V lost 3 bases, and 4 bases had no gene match. Looked up from germline, CDR1 is KGHSH and CDR2 is LQKENI. Here the CDR3 reads CASSPGLAGADYEQYF. Here the CDR3 DNA reads TGTGCCAGCTCACCGGGACTAGCGGGGGCCGACTACGAGCAGTACTTC.

This clone was found a few times. The gene calls are TRBV6-6 and TRBJ1-1, with TRBD1 identical over 10 bases. The CDR3 sequence is 15 residues long. J gave up 0 bases and V 5 bases, and 3 bases lay outside the gene matches. Germline V CDR1 and CDR2: MNHNY, SVGAGI (reference sequence). The CDR3 DNA reads TGTGCCAGCAGTAGACAGGGGGCCGTGAACACTGAAGCTTTCTTT. This translates into CASSRQGAVNTEAFF.

The V and J genes are TRBV7-2 and TRBJ1-3, with unresolved D. CDR1 is SGHTA, CDR2 FQGNSA, per germline. V was clipped by 6 bases and J by 1 base, with 13 bases between them. The CDR3 runs to 15 residues. The CDR3 DNA reads TGTGCCAGCAGTCGGACTGACCTATCTGGAAACACCATATATTTT. This gives the protein CASSRTDLSGNTIYF.

A few counts support this clone. J is TRBJ1-3 and V is TRBV15; D is ambiguous. The CDR3 loop spans 14 amino acids. CDR1 is LNHNV, CDR2 YYDKDF, per germline (reference sequence). Trimming pared 1 base from V and 0 bases from J, leaving 4 bases between. The DNA of the CDR3 is TGTGCCACCAGCAGAGCCGGCTCTGGAAACACCATATATTTT. Its protein product is CATSRAGSGNTIYF.

This clone was seen a handful of times. The chain uses TRBV6-5 and TRBJ2-3; D may be TRBD2 (5 bases). V dropped 0 bases and J dropped 1 base, with 11 bases sitting between them. The CDR3 runs 16 residues. Germline loops: CDR1 MNHEY, CDR2 SVGAGI. The CDR3 reads CASSYSKLGGTDTQYF. For the CDR3, the DNA is TGTGCCAGCAGTTACTCGAAACTAGGAGGCACAGATACGCAGTATTTT.

V gene TRBV7-3 combines with J gene TRBJ2-2; D is perhaps TRBD1 (6 bases). The CDR3 is made up of 17 amino acids. Germline V lookup: CDR1 SGHTA, CDR2 FQGTGA. The V end lost 1 base, the J end lost 0 bases, and 12 bases lay between the germline ends. The DNA for the CDR3 is TGTGCCAGCAGCTTAAGTATACAGGGAACGAACACCGGGGAGCTGTTTTTT. Translation gives CASSLSIQGTNTGELFF.

This chain links TRBV5-1 with TRBJ2-7, with D unclear. In germline, CDR1 is SGHRS, CDR2 YFSETQ. The V end lost 2 bases, the J end lost 2 bases, and 2 bases lay between the germline ends. The CDR3 consists of 11 residues. CDR3 nucleotides: TGCGCCAGCAGCTTCCCCTACGAGCAGTACTTC. It encodes CASSFPYEQYF.

The table lists this clone with a few counts. The chain links TRBV7-5 to TRBJ2-7; no check of the table's D call, TRBD1, against the DNA was made. TRBV7-5 is deemed a pseudogene. The CDR3 length is 15 residues. In DNA, the CDR3 is TGTGCCAGAAGCTCAGACGACAGGGCCGTCTACGAGCAGTACTTC. This codes for CARSSDDRAVYEQYF.

The V gene is TRBV4-3, the J gene TRBJ2-2, with D perhaps matching TRBD1 or TRBD2 (5 bases each). V was trimmed by 0 bases and J by 0 bases, leaving 14 bases between them. This CDR3 is 18 amino acids long. Germline-derived CDR1 and CDR2 are LGHNA and YSLEER. The CDR3 coding sequence is TGCGCCAGCAGCCAAGACGTCTTCGGGGCCACGAACACCGGGGAGCTGTTTTTT. Its protein product is CASSQDVFGATNTGELFF.

The rearrangement uses TRBV7-2 and TRBJ2-5, with 10 bases that match TRBD1. Germline loops: CDR1 SGHTA, CDR2 FQGNSA. V lost 3 bases to trimming and J lost 7 bases; unmatched junction nucleotides: 2. The CDR3 has 13 residues. The CDR3 coding sequence is TGTGCCAGCAGCTTGGACAGGGGGGCGACCCAGTACTTC. Translated, it gives CASSLDRGATQYF.

The gene calls are TRBV6-5 and TRBJ2-5; D unresolved. Between the trimmed V and J ends, which lost 6 bases and 4 bases, there was a span of 15 bases. CDR1 and CDR2 from the germline V gene are MNHEY and SVGAGI. The CDR3 extends over 14 amino acids. The CDR3 loop reads CASRNPGQSETQYF. DNA for the CDR3: TGTGCCAGCAGAAACCCCGGGCAATCAGAGACCCAGTACTTC.

This clone was counted ten times or more. Other DNA sequences in this specimen translate into the identical CDR3. The chain uses TRBV7-9 and TRBJ1-5; 9 bases match TRBD1. With V trimmed by 5 bases and J by 4 bases, 6 bases remained unmatched. CDR1 and CDR2 (germline): SEHNR, FQNEAQ (reference sequence). This CDR3 is 15 amino acids long. CDR3 bases: TGTGCCAGCAGCCGATCCGGGACAGGGAATCAGCCCCAGCATTTT. Its translation: CASSRSGTGNQPQHF.

The chain links TRBV19 to TRBJ2-7; 7 nucleotides match TRBD1. The CDR3 runs to 14 residues. Germline lookup yields CDR1 LNHDA and CDR2 SQIVND (reference sequence). V lost 4 bases to trimming and J lost 2 bases; unmatched junction nucleotides: 5. Here the CDR3 reads CASSRNRGAYEQYF. CDR3 in DNA: TGTGCCAGTAGTAGAAACAGGGGAGCCTACGAGCAGTACTTC.

This clone was detected ten times or more. The chain recombines TRBV7-9 with TRBJ1-2; D gene ambiguous. Germline loops: CDR1 SEHNR, CDR2 FQNEAQ (reference sequence). The CDR3 totals 15 residues. Trimming left V 1 base short and J 2 bases short, with 11 bases between. The CDR3 sequence is CASSLGQRTNYGYTF. Here the CDR3 DNA reads TGTGCCAGCAGCTTAGGTCAAAGGACCAACTATGGCTACACCTTC.

The chain is built from TRBV9 and TRBJ2-7; D tentatively reads TRBD1 or TRBD2 (5 bases each). The CDR3 extends over 16 amino acids. Germline loops: CDR1 SGDLS, CDR2 YYNGEE. V was shortened by 0 bases and J by 2 bases, with 15 bases between the two germline ends. The CDR3 reads CASSVGIGGTAYEQYF. The DNA of the CDR3 is TGTGCCAGCAGCGTAGGTATTGGGGGAACAGCCTACGAGCAGTACTTC. Based on the CDR3 plus reference TRBV9 and TRBJ2-7, the full variable domain is DSGVTQTPKHLITATGQRVTLRCSPRSGDLSVYWYQQSLDQGLQFLIQYYNGEERAKGNILERFSAQQFPDLHSELNLSSLELGDSALYFCASSVGIGGTAYEQYFGPGTRLTVT.

This chain joins TRBV2 and TRBJ2-3; 8 bases are shared with TRBD1. CDR1 is SNHLY, CDR2 FYNNEI, per germline. This CDR3 contains 13 residues. The J segment lost 8 bases and the V segment lost 3 bases, leaving 4 bases of the junction unmatched. The CDR3 DNA reads as TGTGCCAGCAGTGAGAGGACAGGGCGTACGCAGTATTTT. It encodes CASSERTGRTQYF. Filled out from reference TRBV2 and TRBJ2-3, the complete variable domain reads EPEVTQTPSHQVTQMGQEVILRCVPISNHLYFYWYRQILGQKVEFLVSFYNNEISEKSEIFDDQFSVERPDGSNFTLKIRSTKLEDSAMYFCASSERTGRTQYFGPGTRLTVL.

The chain has TRBV7-8 and TRBJ1-1, with D maybe TRBD1 (6 bases). The V end lost 1 base, the J end lost 1 base, and 13 bases lay between the germline ends. The germline V gene encodes CDR1 SGHVS and CDR2 FQNEAQ. CDR3 length: 16 residues. The CDR3 reads CASSLGQGRPNTEAFF. The CDR3 DNA follows: TGTGCCAGCAGCTTAGGGCAGGGGAGACCGAACACTGAAGCTTTCTTT.

This clone was observed a handful of times. The CDR3, as DNA: TGTGCCAGCAGCCCAGGGGCCACAGATACGCAGTATTTT. Its translation: CASSPGATDTQYF. J is TRBJ2-3 and V is TRBV7-9; tentatively, D is TRBD1 (6 bases). The length of the CDR3 is 13 residues. Germline values: CDR1 SEHNR, CDR2 FQNEAQ (reference sequence). V was cut by 5 bases and J by 2 bases, with 8 bases left in between.

The sample holds one count of this clone. The gene calls are TRBV13 and TRBJ2-7, with D uncertain. The CDR3 consists of 12 residues. V gave up 0 bases and J gave up 6 bases, with 6 bases separating them. Germline V gene data show CDR1 as PRHDT and CDR2 as FYEKMQ (reference sequence). The CDR3 DNA sequence: TGTGCCAGCAGCTTAGGGTCGCGCGAGCAGTACTTC. It is translated as CASSLGSREQYF.